This T cell receptor beta chain was recovered during a study of response to subunit inactivated influenza vaccine. Study-wide points: With each seasonal influenza vaccination, the authors suggested, few new T cells are recruited.

TCRdb used MiXCR to reprocess the RT-PCR reads, holding one entry per CDR3 protein. The sample shows hundreds of thousands of distinct CDR3 sequences, 11% of them seen only once. CDR3 length: 14 amino acids. CDR1 and CDR2 (germline): SGHRS, YFSETQ. J was trimmed by 0 bases and V by 5 bases; bases with no gene match: 5. With regard to this clonotype: Antigen specificity is unknown.

V and J are TRBV5-1 and TRBJ2-7; the match to TRBD1 covers 7 bases. This receptor was obtained from a man aged 50 to 60 who received an inactivated influenza vaccine. Source: PBMCs from blood, taken 35 to 45 days after vaccination. This CDR3 is CASRTGTSSYEQYF. CDR3 DNA: TGCGCCAGCAGGACAGGGACGAGCTCCTACGAGCAGTACTTC.